This T cell receptor beta chain derives from a study of spatial heterogeneity in lung cancer. In the study overall: Untreated early-stage non-small cell lung cancer patients, 55 to 85 in total, were the donors. A consistent excess of beta-chain over alpha-chain sequences was detected. The library had UMIs, and each TCR and UMI pair averaged more than ten raw reads.

This CDR3 is built from 15 residues. V lost 10 bases, J lost 0 bases, and 8 bases stayed unmatched. CDR1 and CDR2 from the germline V gene are MNHEY and SVGEGT. Specified time point: blood at routine non-recurrence follow-up after resection. No cell sorting; template was whole RNA from tumor, lung tissue or PBMC. Every cDNA TCR molecule received its own unique molecular identifier. Using its own MiXCR run on the 5' RACE reads, TCRdb lists one record per CDR3 protein. Of about 120,000 distinct CDR3 sequences in the sample, 9% to 15% were seen once. This clonotype was detected a few times. The chain recombines TRBV6-2 or TRBV6-3 with TRBJ2-1, with 8 bases aligning to TRBD1. Sequencing used PBMCs, obtained at follow-up. The TCR comes from a male donor with early-stage non-small cell lung cancer. This CDR3 is CATSRTGNSYNEQFF. The CDR3 DNA follows: TGTGCCACCTCCCGGACAGGGAACTCCTACAATGAGCAGTTCTTC.